This paragraph covers one TCR beta chain sequence. Its antigen is not identified. This entry comes from a study of siplizumab effects on memory and regulatory T cells. The study, taken as a whole, reports: In the presence of siplizumab, alloreactive sequences traceable to unstimulated CD4+ memory cells were significantly reduced. Sequences below about 10^-5 frequency were poorly captured, and few alloreactive clones mapped to unstimulated subsets. Apparently more diverse than memory cells, naive T cells also seemed major alloresponse contributors.

Clones were read by immunoSEQ multiplex PCR, and TCRdb kept only the in-frame ones, dropping some. The table shows about 91,000 clones, with roughly 96% occurring only once. Unstimulated subsets comprising naive, memory, effector memory and TEMRA cells were sequenced in a few donor pairs. This CDR3 contains 15 residues. Germline CDR1 PRHDT, CDR2 FYEKMQ (reference sequence). Trimming shortened V by 5 bases and J by 8 bases, and 16 bases separated the two germline ends. The sequenced material came from naive CD4+ T cells sorted from blood. The receptor comes from a human donor in good health. The chain uses TRBV13 and TRBJ1-6, with unresolved D. For the CDR3, the DNA is TGTGCCAGCAGCACCAGACCCTTTTCAGATTCACCCCTCCACTTT. Its translation: CASSTRPFSDSPLHF.